This entry concerns a single T cell receptor beta chain. These data are taken from a study of T cell responses to AZD1222 COVID-19 vaccine. Background on the study: Second doses at about 4 or about 12 weeks were pooled.

Method: immunoSEQ multiplex PCR; TCRdb's copy keeps in-frame clones and lacks some. The repertoire has around 200,000 clones, about 92% of them found once; the top ten carry approximately 4%. Germline V gene data show CDR1 as LGHDT and CDR2 as YNNKEL (reference sequence). The V and J ends lost 0 bases and 3 bases respectively, with 7 bases between them. There are 14 residues in the CDR3. The J gene is TRBJ2-3, the V gene TRBV3-1 (or the pseudogene TRBV3-2); tentative D call: TRBD2 (5 bases). The specimen comprised peripheral blood, sampled on day 0 of AZD1222 vaccination. This clonotype was obtained from an adult in good health. The CDR3 sequence: CASSQDGLTDTQYF. CDR3 coding DNA: TGTGCCAGCAGCCAAGATGGACTGACAGATACGCAGTATTTT.